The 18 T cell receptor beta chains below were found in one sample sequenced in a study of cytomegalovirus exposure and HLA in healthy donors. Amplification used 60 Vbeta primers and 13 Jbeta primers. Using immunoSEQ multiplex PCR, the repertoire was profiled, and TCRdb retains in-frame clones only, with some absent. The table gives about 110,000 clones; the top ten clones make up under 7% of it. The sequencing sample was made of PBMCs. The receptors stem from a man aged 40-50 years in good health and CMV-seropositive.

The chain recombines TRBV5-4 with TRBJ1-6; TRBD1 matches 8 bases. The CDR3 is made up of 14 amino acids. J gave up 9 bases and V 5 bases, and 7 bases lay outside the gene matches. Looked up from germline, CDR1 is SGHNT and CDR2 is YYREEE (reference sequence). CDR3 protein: CASRPDRGGSPLHF. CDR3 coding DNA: TGTGCCAGCAGACCAGACAGGGGTGGTTCACCCCTCCACTTT.

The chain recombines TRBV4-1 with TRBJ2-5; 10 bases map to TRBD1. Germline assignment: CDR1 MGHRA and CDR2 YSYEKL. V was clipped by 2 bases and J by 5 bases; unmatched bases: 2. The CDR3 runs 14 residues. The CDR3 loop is CASSQTGQGETQYF. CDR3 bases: TGCGCCAGCAGCCAAACGGGACAGGGGGAGACCCAGTACTTC.

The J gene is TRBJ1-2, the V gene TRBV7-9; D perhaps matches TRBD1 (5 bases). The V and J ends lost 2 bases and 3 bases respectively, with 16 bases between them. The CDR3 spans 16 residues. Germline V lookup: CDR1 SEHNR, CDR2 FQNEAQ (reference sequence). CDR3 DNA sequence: TGTGCCAGCAGCTTATCATCCAGGGTCTCGCACTATGGCTACACCTTC. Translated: CASSLSSRVSHYGYTF.

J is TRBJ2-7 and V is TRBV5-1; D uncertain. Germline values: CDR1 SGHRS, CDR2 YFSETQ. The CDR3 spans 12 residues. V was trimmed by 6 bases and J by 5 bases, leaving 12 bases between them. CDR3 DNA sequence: TGCGCCAGCAATGGCGTCGAGGACGAGCAGTACTTC. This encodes CASNGVEDEQYF.

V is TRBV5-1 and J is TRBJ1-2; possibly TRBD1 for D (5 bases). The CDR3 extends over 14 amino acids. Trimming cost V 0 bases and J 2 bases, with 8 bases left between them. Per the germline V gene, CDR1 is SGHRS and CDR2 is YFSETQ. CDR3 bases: TGCGCCAGCAGCTTGGGACAGAGCAACTATGGCTACACCTTC. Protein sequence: CASSLGQSNYGYTF.

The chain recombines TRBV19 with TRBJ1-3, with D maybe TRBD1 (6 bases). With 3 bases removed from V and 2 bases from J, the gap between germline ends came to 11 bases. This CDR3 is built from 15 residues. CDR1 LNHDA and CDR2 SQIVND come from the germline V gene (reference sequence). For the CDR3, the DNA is TGTGCCAGTAGTATGGGACAATATCCTGGAAACACCATATATTTT. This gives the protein CASSMGQYPGNTIYF.

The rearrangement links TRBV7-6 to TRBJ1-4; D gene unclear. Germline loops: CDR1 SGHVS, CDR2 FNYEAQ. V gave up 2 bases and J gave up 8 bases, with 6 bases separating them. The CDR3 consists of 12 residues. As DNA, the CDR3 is TGTGCCAGCAGCTTAACGGGGGAAAAACTGTTTTTT. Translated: CASSLTGEKLFF. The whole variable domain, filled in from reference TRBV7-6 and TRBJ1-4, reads GAGVSQSPRYKVTKRGQDVALRCDPISGHVSLYWYRQALGQGPEFLTYFNYEAQQDKSGLPNDRFSAERPEGSISTLTIQRTEQRDSAMYRCASSLTGEKLFFGSGTQLSVL.

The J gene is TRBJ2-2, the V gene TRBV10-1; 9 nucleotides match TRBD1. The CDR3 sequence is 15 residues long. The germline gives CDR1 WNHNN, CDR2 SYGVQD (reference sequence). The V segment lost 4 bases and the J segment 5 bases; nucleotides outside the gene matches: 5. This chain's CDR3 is CASSGGQGRTGELFF. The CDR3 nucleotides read TGCGCCAGCAGTGGAGGACAGGGGAGGACCGGGGAGCTGTTTTTT.

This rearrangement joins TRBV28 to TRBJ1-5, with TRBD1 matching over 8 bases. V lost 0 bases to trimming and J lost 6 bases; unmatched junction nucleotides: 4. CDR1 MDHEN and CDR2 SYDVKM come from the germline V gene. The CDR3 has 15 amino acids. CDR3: CASSLWDRASQPQHF. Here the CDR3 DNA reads TGTGCCAGCAGTTTATGGGACAGGGCTAGTCAGCCCCAGCATTTT.

The chain's CDR3 is CASSYSFTSPDTQYF. The CDR3 bases are TGTGCCAGCAGTTACTCATTTACTAGCCCAGATACGCAGTATTTT. The V and J genes are TRBV6-5 and TRBJ2-3; the D gene is possibly TRBD2 (6 bases). The CDR3 is made up of 15 amino acids. The germline V gene encodes CDR1 MNHEY and CDR2 SVGAGI. The ends were cut back, 0 bases at V and 4 bases at J, with 11 bases in the middle.

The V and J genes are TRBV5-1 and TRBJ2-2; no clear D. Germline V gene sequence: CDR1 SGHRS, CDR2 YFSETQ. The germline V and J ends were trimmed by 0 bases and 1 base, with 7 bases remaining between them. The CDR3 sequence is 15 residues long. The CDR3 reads CASSLVAQNTGELFF. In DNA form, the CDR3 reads TGCGCCAGCAGCTTGGTAGCCCAGAACACCGGGGAGCTGTTTTTT.

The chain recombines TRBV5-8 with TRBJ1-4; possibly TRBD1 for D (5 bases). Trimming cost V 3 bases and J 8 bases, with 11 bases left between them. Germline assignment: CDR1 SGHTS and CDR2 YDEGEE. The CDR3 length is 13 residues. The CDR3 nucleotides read TGTGCCAGCAGCTGGAGACAGTTCGAAAAACTGTTTTTT. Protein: CASSWRQFEKLFF. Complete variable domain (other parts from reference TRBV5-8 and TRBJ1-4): EAGVTQSPTHLIKTRGQQATLRCSPISGHTSVYWYQQALGLGLQFLLWYDEGEERNRGNFPPRFSGRQFPNYSSELNVNALELEDSALYLCASSWRQFEKLFFGSGTQLSVL.

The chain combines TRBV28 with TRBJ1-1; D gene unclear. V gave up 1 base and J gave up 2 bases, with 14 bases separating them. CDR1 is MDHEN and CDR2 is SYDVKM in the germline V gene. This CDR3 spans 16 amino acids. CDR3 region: CASSLFSLNLNTEAFF. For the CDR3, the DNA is TGTGCCAGCAGTTTATTTTCCCTGAACTTAAACACTGAAGCTTTCTTT.

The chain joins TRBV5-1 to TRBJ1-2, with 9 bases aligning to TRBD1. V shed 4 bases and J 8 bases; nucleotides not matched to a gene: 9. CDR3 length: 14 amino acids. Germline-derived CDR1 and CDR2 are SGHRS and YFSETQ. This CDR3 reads CASSGTGTGWGYTF. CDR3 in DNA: TGCGCCAGCAGCGGAACCGGGACAGGGTGGGGCTACACCTTC.

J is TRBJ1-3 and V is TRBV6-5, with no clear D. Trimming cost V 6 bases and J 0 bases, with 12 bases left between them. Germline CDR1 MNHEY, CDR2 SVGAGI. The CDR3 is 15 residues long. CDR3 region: CASRPSGSSGNTIYF. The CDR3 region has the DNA TGTGCCAGCAGGCCTTCGGGGAGCTCTGGAAACACCATATATTTT.

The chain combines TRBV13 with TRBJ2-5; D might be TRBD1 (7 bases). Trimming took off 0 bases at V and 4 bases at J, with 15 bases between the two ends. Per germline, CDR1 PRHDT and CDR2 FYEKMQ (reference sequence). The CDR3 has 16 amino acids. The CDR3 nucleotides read TGTGCCAGCAGCTTAGGCAGGGGGGTTGTTGGAGAGACCCAGTACTTC. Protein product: CASSLGRGVVGETQYF.

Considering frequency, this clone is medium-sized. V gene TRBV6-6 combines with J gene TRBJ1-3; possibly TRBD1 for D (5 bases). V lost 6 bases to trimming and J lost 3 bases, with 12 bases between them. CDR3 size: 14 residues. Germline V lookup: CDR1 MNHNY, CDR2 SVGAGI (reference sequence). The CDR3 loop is CASSPDKDGNTIYF. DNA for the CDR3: TGTGCCAGCAGCCCGGACAAGGATGGAAACACCATATATTTT.

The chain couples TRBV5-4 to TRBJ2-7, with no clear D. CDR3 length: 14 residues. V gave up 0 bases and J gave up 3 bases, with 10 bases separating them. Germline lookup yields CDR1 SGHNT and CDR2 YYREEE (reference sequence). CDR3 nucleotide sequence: TGTGCCAGCAGCTTGGGATACAAGAACTACGAGCAGTACTTC. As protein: CASSLGYKNYEQYF.